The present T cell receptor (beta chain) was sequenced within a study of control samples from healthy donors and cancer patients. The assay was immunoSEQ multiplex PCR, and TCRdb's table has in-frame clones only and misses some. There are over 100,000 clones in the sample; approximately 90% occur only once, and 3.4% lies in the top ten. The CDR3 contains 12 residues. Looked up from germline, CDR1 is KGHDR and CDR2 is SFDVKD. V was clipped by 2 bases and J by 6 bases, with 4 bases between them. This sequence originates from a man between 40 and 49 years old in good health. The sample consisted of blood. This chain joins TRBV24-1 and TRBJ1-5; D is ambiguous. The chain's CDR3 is CATSDYGQPQHF. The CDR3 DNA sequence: TGTGCCACCAGTGATTATGGTCAGCCCCAGCATTTT.